Presented here are 16 T cell receptor beta chains from one specimen sequenced in a study of radiotherapy plus CTLA-4 blockade in lung cancer. Measured with immunoSEQ multiplex PCR; TCRdb has only the in-frame clones, and not every one. The profile shows tens of thousands of clones, more than 75% of them singletons. The starting material was peripheral blood, obtained from a patient treated with radiotherapy plus ipilimumab. Receptors were obtained from a human donor with non-small cell lung cancer who had a complete response to radiotherapy plus ipilimumab.

This clone was seen once. Written as DNA, the CDR3 is TGCGCCAGCAGCTTAACTAGCGGGAGAAGGGCAGATACGCAGTATTTT. Amino acids: CASSLTSGRRADTQYF. The chain is built from TRBV5-1 and TRBJ2-3, with TRBD2 identical over 11 bases. This CDR3 region has 16 residues. Germline loops: CDR1 SGHRS, CDR2 YFSETQ. The junction had 6 bases not matched to a gene; V was cut back by 2 bases and J by 4 bases.

The chain employs TRBV10-1 and TRBJ2-5, with a possible D match to TRBD2 (6 bases). V lost 6 bases, J lost 3 bases, and 11 bases lay in between. Looked up from germline, CDR1 is WNHNN and CDR2 is SYGVQD (reference sequence). CDR3 length: 13 residues. As DNA, the CDR3 is TGCGCCAGCAGCAGGGACTTAAAAGAGACCCAGTACTTC. The encoded protein is CASSRDLKETQYF.

This sequence joins TRBV5-1 and TRBJ2-2, with 8 bases identical to TRBD1. Germline CDR1 SGHRS, CDR2 YFSETQ. This CDR3 region has 14 residues. J lost 7 bases, V lost 2 bases, and 4 bases had no gene match. The CDR3 spells CASSFLQGDGELFF. Here the CDR3 DNA reads TGCGCCAGCAGCTTCCTACAGGGGGACGGGGAGCTGTTTTTT.

The chain uses TRBV6-5 and TRBJ1-2, with 10 bases aligning to TRBD1. This CDR3 comprises 13 residues. Germline assignment: CDR1 MNHEY and CDR2 SVGAGI. With 4 bases clipped from V and 8 bases from J, the junction kept 4 bases outside the gene matches. CDR3 residues: CASSWETGGGYTF. The CDR3 DNA follows: TGTGCCAGCAGTTGGGAGACAGGGGGCGGCTACACCTTC.

V is TRBV7-2 and J is TRBJ2-7; TRBD1 aligns across 7 bases. Germline CDR1 is SGHTA and CDR2 is FQGNSA. V trimming: 4 bases; J trimming: 4 bases; junction bases outside the gene matches: 4. The CDR3 is 13 amino acids. The CDR3: CASSSGQHYEQYV. The CDR3 DNA sequence: TGTGCCAGCAGCTCGGGACAGCATTACGAGCAGTACGTC.

This clone was detected a few times. The chain couples TRBV2 to TRBJ2-4; possible D gene TRBD2, 6 bases. The ends were cut back, 6 bases at V and 5 bases at J, with 11 bases in the middle. Germline V gene lookup returns CDR1 SNHLY and CDR2 FYNNEI. The CDR3 runs to 13 residues. The CDR3 DNA reads TGTGCCAGCAGAGGGACTGCACAAAACATTCAGTACTTC. Amino acid sequence: CASRGTAQNIQYF.

The chain is built from TRBV5-8 and TRBJ1-1, with 7 bases matching TRBD1. Unmatched junction bases numbered 11, after V lost 4 bases and J lost 11 bases. Germline CDR1 is SGHTS and CDR2 is YDEGEE. This CDR3 region has 13 residues. CDR3 sequence: CASSPGTVGDAFF. The CDR3 DNA is TGTGCCAGCAGCCCAGGGACAGTGGGAGATGCTTTCTTT.

The chain uses TRBV14 and TRBJ2-1; 9 bases line up with TRBD2. Germline-derived CDR1 and CDR2 are SGHDN and FVKESK. V dropped 0 bases and J dropped 8; count of bases not matched to a gene: 14. This CDR3 region has 18 residues. The CDR3 DNA reads TGTGCCAGCAGCCAAGATGTATACGCGGGGGGGCTTAGGGATGAGCAGTTCTTC. This translates into CASSQDVYAGGLRDEQFF. Complete variable domain (other parts from reference TRBV14 and TRBJ2-1): EAGVTQFPSHSVIEKGQTVTLRCDPISGHDNLYWYRRVMGKEIKFLLHFVKESKQDESGMPNNRFLAERTGGTYSTLKVQPAELEDSGVYFCASSQDVYAGGLRDEQFFGPGTRLTVL.

V gene TRBV9 combines with J gene TRBJ2-1; no clear D gene. The germline V gene has CDR1 SGDLS and CDR2 YYNGEE. There are 15 residues in the CDR3. The V gene lost 0 bases and the J gene lost 0 bases, with 7 bases spanning the gap. CDR3 sequence reads: CASSVADISYNEQFF. CDR3 DNA sequence: TGTGCCAGCAGCGTAGCTGACATCTCCTACAATGAGCAGTTCTTC.

V is TRBV7-6 and J is TRBJ1-4, with D possibly TRBD1 on 6 matching bases. CDR3 length equals 14 residues. Per the germline V gene, CDR1 is SGHVS and CDR2 is FNYEAQ. V was clipped by 3 bases and J by 8 bases, with 13 bases between them. CDR3 sequence: CASSLGGRKEKLFF. For the CDR3, the DNA is TGTGCCAGCAGCTTGGGGGGGCGGAAGGAAAAACTGTTTTTT.

The genes are TRBV18 and TRBJ2-7, with D uncertain. V lost 3 bases and J lost 3, with 9 bases in between. The CDR3 is 13 residues long. The germline V gene has CDR1 KGHSH and CDR2 LQKENI. The CDR3 nucleotides read TGTGCCAGCTCACCGCAGGAGTACTACGAGCAGTACGTC. This sequence encodes CASSPQEYYEQYV.

The V and J genes are TRBV28 and TRBJ2-2; TRBD1 aligns across 10 bases. V lost 6 bases and J lost 0; bases outside the gene matches: 4. Germline CDR1 MDHEN, CDR2 SYDVKM. This CDR3 is 16 amino acids long. In DNA form, the CDR3 reads TGTGCCAGCAGCCTTGGGACAGGGGCGAACACCGGGGAGCTGTTTTTT. Its translation: CASSLGTGANTGELFF.

The chain carries TRBV5-1 and TRBJ2-5; 9 bases line up with TRBD2. The germline CDR1 and CDR2 sequences are SGHRS and YFSETQ. V was pared by 4 bases and J by 5 bases, with 9 bases of the junction left unmatched. The CDR3 is 15 residues long. The CDR3 here is CASSLGTSRGETQYF. CDR3 DNA: TGCGCCAGCAGCCTCGGGACTAGCAGGGGGGAGACCCAGTACTTC. The variable domain in full, completed from reference TRBV5-1 and TRBJ2-5, reads KAGVTQTPRYLIKTRGQQVTLSCSPISGHRSVSWYQQTPGQGLQFLFEYFSETQRNKGNFPGRFSGRQFSNSRSEMNVSTLELGDSALYLCASSLGTSRGETQYFGPGTRLLVL.

The rearrangement uses TRBV6-1 and TRBJ1-2, with D perhaps matching TRBD1 (5 bases). This CDR3 has 13 amino acids. In germline, CDR1 is MNHNS, CDR2 SASEGT. V was cut by 7 bases and J by 6 bases, with 15 bases left in between. CDR3 sequence: CASTGTSDHGYTF. CDR3 sequence (DNA): TGTGCCAGCACGGGGACGTCTGACCATGGCTACACCTTC.

The V and J genes are TRBV2 and TRBJ1-1; D remains ambiguous. V shed 6 bases and J shed 2 bases, with 7 bases lying between them. Germline values: CDR1 SNHLY, CDR2 FYNNEI. This CDR3 comprises 12 residues. CDR3 DNA sequence: TGTGCCAGCAGGAGGGAAAACACTGAAGCTTTCTTT. Translated: CASRRENTEAFF.

J is TRBJ2-1 and V is TRBV4-1; 10 bases line up with TRBD1. In germline, CDR1 is MGHRA, CDR2 YSYEKL. The CDR3 sequence is 14 residues long. The trim removed 4 bases at V and 7 bases at J, leaving 4 bases unmatched. The CDR3 loop is CASSRDRGGNEQFF. The CDR3 DNA sequence: TGCGCCAGCAGCCGGGACAGGGGAGGGAATGAGCAGTTCTTC.